This T cell receptor beta chain was recovered during a study of T cell changes during pregnancy in multiple sclerosis. With 0 bases clipped from V and 4 bases from J, the junction kept 17 bases outside the gene matches. Looked up from germline, CDR1 is LGHNA and CDR2 is YNFKEQ. The CDR3 runs 20 residues. Profiled with immunoSEQ multiplex PCR; TCRdb holds only in-frame clones, not every one. The data contain about 44,000 clones, approximately 96% of them seen just once; the ten biggest clones take up 0.85% to 1%. The sequence came from a female donor with multiple sclerosis, enrolled in a pregnancy study. The sequences come from peripheral blood, collected in the second trimester of pregnancy. The chain is built from TRBV4-2 and TRBJ2-2; 7 bases are shared with TRBD2. For the CDR3, the DNA is TGTGCCAGCAGCCAAGACCCCCCCCGGTTTGGCGGGGGAGGCACCGGGGAGCTGTTTTTT. Amino acid sequence: CASSQDPPRFGGGGTGELFF.